Presented here are 17 T cell receptor beta chains from one specimen sequenced in a study of CD8 T cells in Susac syndrome. Roughly 0.45 to 1 ug RNA was reverse transcribed with random hexamers. TCRdb passed the immunoSEQ multiplex PCR reads through MiXCR, listing each CDR3 protein once. The repertoire holds around 130,000 distinct CDR3 sequences, with around 94% as singletons. The specimen sequenced was CD4+ T cells from PBMCs. The receptor source for this set is a human donor with multiple sclerosis.

This chain connects TRBV18 to TRBJ1-1; a possible D gene is TRBD1 (6 bases). V shed 8 bases and J shed 4 bases, with 14 bases lying between them. CDR3 size: 13 residues. Germline assignment: CDR1 KGHSH and CDR2 LQKENI. The CDR3 is CASDRQDATEAFF. CDR3 coding DNA: TGTGCCAGCGACAGACAGGACGCCACTGAAGCTTTCTTT.

The rearrangement links TRBV6-2 or TRBV6-3 to TRBJ2-1; D gene unclear. Germline V gene sequence: CDR1 MNHEY, CDR2 SVGEGT. The CDR3 loop spans 14 amino acids. Trimming took 2 bases from V and 4 from J, leaving 9 bases between them. In DNA, the CDR3 is TGTGCCAGCAGTTACCCCGCCCGGTACAATGAGCAGTTCTTC. It encodes CASSYPARYNEQFF.

This clonotype was recorded a few times. V is TRBV14 and J is TRBJ2-5, with 8 bases that match TRBD2. The ends lost 6 bases at V and 5 bases at J; junction bases unmatched: 8. Germline V gene data show CDR1 as SGHDN and CDR2 as FVKESK. The CDR3 consists of 14 residues. The CDR3 protein is CASSPRGGRETQYF. The DNA of the CDR3 is TGTGCCAGCAGTCCCCGGGGGGGGAGGGAGACCCAGTACTTC. The full variable domain, rest sourced from reference TRBV14 and TRBJ2-5, is EAGVTQFPSHSVIEKGQTVTLRCDPISGHDNLYWYRRVMGKEIKFLLHFVKESKQDESGMPNNRFLAERTGGTYSTLKVQPAELEDSGVYFCASSPRGGRETQYFGPGTRLLVL.

The chain uses TRBV7-2 and TRBJ1-2; no clear D. The V and J ends lost 0 bases and 8 bases respectively, with 4 bases between them. Germline CDR1 is SGHTA and CDR2 is FQGNSA. The CDR3 sequence is 11 residues long. CDR3 sequence: CASSLALGYTF. The CDR3 DNA reads as TGTGCCAGCAGCTTAGCTCTCGGCTACACCTTC.

A single count supports this clonotype. This chain joins TRBV6-2 or TRBV6-3 and TRBJ1-1; no reliable D call. The CDR3 is 14 amino acids. In germline, CDR1 is MNHEY, CDR2 SVGEGT. Trimming removed 5 bases at V and 2 bases at J, with 12 bases between. The CDR3 DNA is TGTGCCAGCAGTAAGGTGGGGAAAAACACTGAAGCTTTCTTT. Protein sequence: CASSKVGKNTEAFF.

This sequence joins TRBV7-2 and TRBJ2-7; D not certain. The CDR3 loop spans 13 amino acids. V lost 4 bases and J 3 bases, leaving 10 bases between the germline ends. CDR1 and CDR2 (germline): SGHTA, FQGNSA. CDR3 protein: CASSSPNGYEQYF. The DNA for the CDR3 is TGTGCCAGCAGCTCGCCCAATGGCTACGAGCAGTACTTC.

The chain has TRBV6-1 and TRBJ2-7, with 7 bases matching TRBD2. CDR1 is MNHNS and CDR2 is SASEGT in the germline V gene. J gave up 0 bases and V 11 bases, and 7 bases lay outside the gene matches. The CDR3 runs 13 residues. CDR3 sequence reads: CAEGREFSYEQYF. As DNA, the CDR3 is TGTGCCGAGGGGCGGGAGTTCTCCTACGAGCAGTACTTC.

V gene TRBV20-1 combines with J gene TRBJ1-4; 9 positions match TRBD1. This CDR3 spans 15 amino acids. Germline CDR1 DFQATT, CDR2 SNEGSKA (reference sequence). Germline trimming cut 0 bases from V and 6 bases from J; bases unmatched to any gene: 5. The CDR3: CSARDSTGGYEKLFF. The CDR3 nucleotides are TGCAGTGCTAGAGACTCGACAGGGGGATATGAAAAACTGTTTTTT.

J is TRBJ2-7 and V is TRBV6-6; D unresolved. V lost 10 bases and J lost 1, with 14 bases in between. CDR1 is MNHNY, CDR2 SVGAGI, per germline (reference sequence). CDR3 length: 13 amino acids. This chain's CDR3 is CATLTTSSYEQYF. The CDR3 DNA sequence: TGTGCCACCTTGACGACTTCGTCCTACGAGCAGTACTTC.

This clonotype was detected only once. This chain connects TRBV20-1 to TRBJ2-2; D possibly corresponds to TRBD1 (5 bases). Trimming removed 6 bases at V and 3 bases at J, with 14 bases between. CDR3 length equals 14 residues. In germline, CDR1 is DFQATT, CDR2 SNEGSKA (reference sequence). CDR3 DNA: TGCAGTGCGACCCTTGACAGATACACCGGGGAGCTGTTTTTT. Amino acid sequence: CSATLDRYTGELFF.

The V and J genes are TRBV6-1 and TRBJ1-2, with TRBD1 matching 9 bases. Trimming took 7 bases from V and 8 from J; bases not matched to a gene: 20. There are 17 residues in the CDR3. CDR1 MNHNS and CDR2 SASEGT come from the germline V gene. The DNA of the CDR3 is TGTGCCAGCATTCTATACCCCGATAGCCGGGACAGGGACGGCTACACCTTC. Translated: CASILYPDSRDRDGYTF.

The genes are TRBV5-4 and TRBJ2-3, with D perhaps given as TRBD1 or TRBD2 (6 bases each). V lost 4 bases and J 1 base, leaving 13 bases between the germline ends. The CDR3 extends over 15 amino acids. Germline V CDR1 and CDR2: SGHNT, YYREEE (reference sequence). The CDR3 sequence: CASSRKGGGTDTQYF. CDR3 sequence (DNA): TGTGCCAGCAGCCGGAAGGGGGGTGGCACAGATACGCAGTATTTT. The full variable domain, rest sourced from reference TRBV5-4 and TRBJ2-3, is ETGVTQSPTHLIKTRGQQVTLRCSSQSGHNTVSWYQQALGQGPQFIFQYYREEENGRGNFPPRFSGLQFPNYSSELNVNALELDDSALYLCASSRKGGGTDTQYFGPGTRLTVL.

This chain connects TRBV5-1 to TRBJ2-5; D perhaps matches TRBD1 (6 bases). Germline values: CDR1 SGHRS, CDR2 YFSETQ. Trimming removed 5 bases at V and 1 base at J, with 9 bases between. This CDR3 has 13 residues. The CDR3 here is CASRTGLQETQYF. The CDR3 bases are TGCGCCAGCAGAACAGGGCTCCAAGAGACCCAGTACTTC.

The genes are TRBV20-1 and TRBJ2-1, with D possibly called TRBD1 or TRBD2 (5 bases each). Germline assignment: CDR1 DFQATT and CDR2 SNEGSKA (reference sequence). This CDR3 is built from 15 residues. V lost 5 bases to trimming and J lost 6 bases, with 20 bases between them. The CDR3 DNA is TGCAGTGCTCCTCCCGGGGCGGGTAGAGGCAATGAGCAGTTCTTC. Encoded protein: CSAPPGAGRGNEQFF.

The V and J genes are TRBV20-1 and TRBJ1-1; D may be TRBD1 (5 bases). Germline V gives CDR1 DFQATT, CDR2 SNEGSKA (reference sequence). The V end lost 3 bases, the J end lost 3 bases, and 5 bases lay between the germline ends. The CDR3 sequence is 11 residues long. For the CDR3, the DNA is TGCAGTGCTAGGGGGGACACTGAAGCTTTCTTT. This sequence encodes CSARGDTEAFF.

This clonotype was seen only once. The chain carries TRBV7-2 and TRBJ2-7; D call uncertain. The CDR3 is 15 amino acids. CDR1 SGHTA and CDR2 FQGNSA come from the germline V gene. V shed 0 bases and J shed 6 bases, with 15 bases lying between them. The CDR3 DNA follows: TGTGCCAGCAGCTTAGCGCAAGGGCTACCCGCCGAGCAGTACTTC. Translated: CASSLAQGLPAEQYF.

This clonotype occurred once. This chain joins TRBV12-3 or TRBV12-4 and TRBJ1-1, with D tentatively TRBD1 (6 bases). Trimming left V 2 bases short and J 5 bases short, with 12 bases between. CDR3 length equals 14 residues. CDR3 DNA: TGTGCCAGCAGTTTACCCGGACAGCAAACTGAAGCTTTCTTT. Translated: CASSLPGQQTEAFF.